This T cell receptor (beta chain) was documented in a study of the immune and genomic landscape of osteosarcoma (dated by TCRdb to about 2020). Looking at the study overall: A total of 40 to 55 pediatric and adult patients with high-grade osteosarcoma made up the overall cohort, and the median age at diagnosis was around 30 years (range roughly 5-81). The study aimed to explain the limited clinical activity of immune checkpoint inhibitors in osteosarcoma. A couple of samples from the same tumor site were contributed by each of three patients. Osteosarcoma specimens were profiled with whole genome, RNA and T-cell receptor sequencing plus immunohistochemistry and reverse phase protein arrays so that immunogenic potential could be defined. The cohort was enriched for poor-risk disease, as unfavorable pathologic response to standard therapy was shown in under 80% of the cohort and approximately 69% of the cohort were deceased. In the overall cohort, 50% to 65% of patients were male, and localized disease at diagnosis was presented by 70% to 85% of patients. To characterize the osteosarcoma immunogenomic landscape, the TCR sequencing results were combined with transcriptome, protein array and immunostaining data.

Summary of the overall study and its limitations: Sample size was not determined by any statistical method, because osteosarcoma is rare and all possible samples were collected. Clonality benchmarks came from external normal skin and healthy peripheral blood data rather than matched normal tissue. In five cases, the repertoire was dominated by a single hyperexpanded clone, and fewer than 100 T-cell clonotypes were detected in all five cases. Higher TCR productive clonality was observed in the immune-hot C3 cluster than in the cold C1 cluster, although TCR productive clonality remained low overall. Productive TCR clonality was found to be low overall, with an average of 0.09 and a maximum of 0.3, which suggested limited T-cell clonal expansion. Matched blood was collected from only a couple of patients, alongside the frozen tumor specimens.

TCR beta chain CDR3 regions were immunosequenced with the ImmunoSEQ Assay (Adaptive Biotechnologies). Per the authors' processing: The ImmunoSEQ Analyzer platform was used to export TCRB rearrangements, read counts, read proportions and gene usage. T-cell clonality was calculated from productive rearrangements as 1 minus Pielou's evenness. In the clonal space homeostasis analysis, clonotypes were sorted into rare, small, medium, large or hyperexpanded (0.01 to 1 of the repertoire) bins. TCR productive clonality was compared across immune clusters C1, C2 and C3 using the Wilcoxon rank sum test. TCRdb stores this immuneACCESS table with in-frame sequences only. Part of the clones is absent; in the studies checked, under half of the shortfall reflects unresolved V genes, and no reason is known for the rest. The V and J calls and clone size come from that table; D and trimming were worked out from the DNA. This sample has around 1,500 clones in its table, and over 65% of those were observed once. The ten largest clones take up over 7.5% of the sample.

The specimens were post-treatment primary, local recurrence and metastasis tumors obtained from patients with a poor prognosis. The CDR3 runs 15 amino acids, cysteine and phenylalanine included. Left in the record is the CDR3 DNA by itself, 45 bases read in frame from the first base. CDR1 and CDR2 are drawn from the germline V gene (reference sequence): SGHKS, YYEKEE. At the junction V is shortened by 0 bases and J by 6 bases; bases outside the gene matches: 7. This clone was seen a single time. Its target antigen remains unknown. No base-level quality is on record; no much larger clone is a single base apart.

The chain is assembled from TRBV5-5 and TRBJ2-7; a stretch of 9 junction bases matches TRBD1. Sample: primary tumor tissue from the femur. The cell subset or site label of this sample denotes: resected primary osteosarcoma tumor. This TCR was sampled from a man under 40 with osteosarcoma. The age is the age at diagnosis. Read as DNA, the sequence is TGTGCCAGCAGCTTGGAAGGGACAGGGCTTAGCGAGCAGTACTTC. It translates as CASSLEGTGLSEQYF.